This entry lists 29 T cell receptor beta chains sequenced from one sample in a study of cytomegalovirus exposure and HLA in healthy donors. Use of 60 Vbeta and 13 Jbeta primers characterized the PCR. Clones were read by immunoSEQ multiplex PCR, and TCRdb kept only the in-frame ones, dropping some. Here the sample spans about 120,000 clones, more than 65% being singletons. The material sequenced was PBMCs. The source is a human donor in good health.

The rearrangement uses TRBV27 and TRBJ2-2; 13 bases line up with TRBD2. CDR1 is MNHEY and CDR2 is SMNVEV in the germline V gene (reference sequence). The CDR3 consists of 18 residues. V lost 5 bases to trimming and J lost 0 bases; unmatched junction nucleotides: 6. The CDR3 nucleotides are TGTGCCAGCAGTCCCGAACTAGCGGGAGGGCCGAACACCGGGGAGCTGTTTTTT. Its protein is CASSPELAGGPNTGELFF.

The gene calls are TRBV9 and TRBJ2-2; 10 bases map to TRBD2. CDR1 is SGDLS and CDR2 is YYNGEE in the germline V gene. There are 16 residues in the CDR3. With V trimmed by 1 base and J by 7 bases, 7 bases remained unmatched. CDR3 loop: CASSVTPGTSDGELFF. As DNA, the CDR3 is TGTGCCAGCAGCGTAACCCCCGGGACTAGCGACGGGGAGCTGTTTTTT.

The rearrangement uses TRBV6-5 and TRBJ2-5, with D uncertain. Trimming pared 4 bases from V and 12 bases from J, leaving 15 bases between. Germline V CDR1 and CDR2: MNHEY, SVGAGI. This CDR3 region has 12 residues. CDR3 DNA: TGTGCCAGCAGTTCCTCACAGCAAACAAAGTACTTC. As protein: CASSSSQQTKYF.

The chain combines TRBV9 with TRBJ1-4, with D possibly TRBD1 on 6 matching bases. From germline, CDR1 is SGDLS and CDR2 YYNGEE. This CDR3 is 14 amino acids long. V dropped 5 bases and J dropped 8 bases, with 16 bases sitting between them. CDR3 in DNA: TGTGCCAGCAGTGCCGGGACAAAGGGCGAAAAACTGTTTTTT. Its protein product is CASSAGTKGEKLFF.

The gene calls are TRBV28 and TRBJ2-7; 8 nucleotides line up with TRBD1. The CDR3 spans 14 residues. V shed 6 bases, J shed 2 bases, and the junction held 6 bases outside the gene matches. Germline V gene sequence: CDR1 MDHEN, CDR2 SYDVKM. The CDR3 nucleotides read TGTGCCAGCAGGAGACAGGGGCTCACCTACGAGCAGTACTTC. This encodes CASRRQGLTYEQYF.

This clone was detected only once. An end of the junction does not agree with germline; a read error may underlie this. V usage is TRBV28 and J usage is TRBJ2-7, with D perhaps assigned TRBD1 or TRBD2 (7 bases each). There are 15 residues in the CDR3. Germline lookup yields CDR1 MDHEN and CDR2 SYDVKM. In DNA, the CDR3 is TGTGCAAGCAGGGGGGGGGATCCCCCCCCCTACGAGCAGTACTTC. Its translation is CASRGGDPPPYEQYF.

The chain carries TRBV11-2 and TRBJ1-5; TRBD1 aligns across 7 bases. The CDR3 extends over 16 amino acids. Trimming removed 4 bases from V and 6 bases from J; junction bases left unmatched: 12. Germline-derived CDR1 and CDR2 are SGHAT and FQNNGV. CDR3 in DNA: TGTGCCAGCAGCTCAGTCACAGGGGTTCTAGGTCAGCCCCAGCATTTT. Its translation: CASSSVTGVLGQPQHF.

J is TRBJ2-5 and V is TRBV7-3; 14 nucleotides align to TRBD2. The CDR3 is 15 amino acids. The J segment lost 2 bases and the V segment lost 5 bases, leaving 1 base of the junction unmatched. The germline CDR1 and CDR2 sequences are SGHTA and FQGTGA. The CDR3, as DNA: TGTGCCAGCAGCAGGACTAGCGGGAGGCAAGAGACCCAGTACTTC. Its protein is CASSRTSGRQETQYF.

This chain uses TRBV18 with TRBJ1-1, with D perhaps TRBD1 (6 bases). V shed 6 bases and J shed 9 bases, with 14 bases lying between them. Germline CDR1 and CDR2: KGHSH and LQKENI. The CDR3 is 12 amino acids. CDR3 in amino acids: CASSQGTSQAFF. The CDR3, as DNA: TGTGCCAGCTCCCAGGGGACAAGCCAAGCTTTCTTT.

This clone has a handful of counts. The V gene is TRBV7-2, the J gene TRBJ2-7, with D possibly TRBD2 on 5 matching bases. The V gene lost 2 bases and the J gene lost 3 bases, with 8 bases spanning the gap. This CDR3 has 13 amino acids. Germline CDR1 SGHTA, CDR2 FQGNSA. CDR3 DNA sequence: TGTGCCAGCAGCTTATATACTAGCTACGAGCAGTACTTC. Its translation is CASSLYTSYEQYF.

The genes are TRBV9 and TRBJ2-4; D possibly corresponds to TRBD2 (5 bases). Germline V gene data show CDR1 as SGDLS and CDR2 as YYNGEE. The CDR3 spans 14 residues. The V gene lost 7 bases and the J gene lost 6 bases, with 17 bases spanning the gap. CDR3 nucleotides: TGTGCCAGCGCCGGAGGCCTCACGAGAAACATTCAGTACTTC. This gives the protein CASAGGLTRNIQYF.

This clone is a singleton in its sample. The chain combines TRBV5-1 with TRBJ1-2; unclear D gene. This CDR3 has 14 residues. Germline CDR1 reads SGHRS; CDR2 reads YFSETQ. Trimming took off 2 bases at V and 4 bases at J, with 12 bases between the two ends. DNA of the CDR3: TGCGCCAGCAGCTTCGGGGATCCCCTCTATGGCTACACCTTC. Translation gives CASSFGDPLYGYTF.

This chain connects TRBV5-1 to TRBJ2-1; 11 positions match TRBD2. Germline CDR1 SGHRS, CDR2 YFSETQ. The CDR3 has 18 residues. Trimming removed 0 bases from V and 4 bases from J; junction bases left unmatched: 9. Here the CDR3 reads CASSLAGTSGGAYNEQFF. The CDR3 DNA sequence: TGCGCCAGCAGCTTGGCCGGGACTAGCGGCGGGGCTTACAATGAGCAGTTCTTC.

The chain couples TRBV10-3 to TRBJ2-7, with TRBD2 as a possible D gene (6 bases). Germline CDR1 and CDR2: ENHRY and SYGVKD. V was shortened by 5 bases and J by 0 bases, with 14 bases between the two germline ends. The CDR3 totals 15 residues. CDR3 DNA: TGTGCCATCAGTCGGGACTTAACTAGCTCCTACGAGCAGTACTTC. It translates to CAISRDLTSSYEQYF.

This clone was detected a few times. The chain carries TRBV11-2 and TRBJ2-3, with TRBD2 matching over 8 bases. The ends lost 1 base at V and 0 bases at J; junction bases unmatched: 9. The V gene's germline CDR1 is SGHAT and CDR2 FQNNGV. This CDR3 region has 18 residues. CDR3 region: CASSLGPTSDFSTDTQYF. DNA for the CDR3: TGTGCCAGCAGCTTAGGCCCGACTAGCGACTTTAGCACAGATACGCAGTATTTT. Using reference TRBV11-2 and TRBJ2-3 for the parts outside the CDR3, the full variable domain is EAGVAQSPRYKIIEKRQSVAFWCNPISGHATLYWYQQILGQGPKLLIQFQNNGVVDDSQLPKDRFSAERLKGVDSTLKIQPAKLEDSAVYLCASSLGPTSDFSTDTQYFGPGTRLTVL.

The chain carries TRBV28 and TRBJ1-5, with unresolved D. The CDR3 is made up of 15 amino acids. V was cut by 4 bases and J by 2 bases, with 12 bases left in between. Germline V gene data show CDR1 as MDHEN and CDR2 as SYDVKM. The CDR3 sequence: CASSWEFRGNQPQHF. The CDR3 DNA reads TGTGCCAGCAGTTGGGAGTTTAGGGGCAATCAGCCCCAGCATTTT.

The V call is TRBV15, the J call TRBJ2-7; D is ambiguous. CDR3 length: 11 residues. V gave up 5 bases and J gave up 3 bases, with 5 bases separating them. Germline V lookup: CDR1 LNHNV, CDR2 YYDKDF (reference sequence). CDR3: CATSSFYEQYF. The CDR3 DNA is TGTGCCACCAGCTCGTTCTACGAGCAGTACTTC. The whole variable domain, remainder taken from reference TRBV15 and TRBJ2-7, is DAMVIQNPRYQVTQFGKPVTLSCSQTLNHNVMYWYQQKSSQAPKLLFHYYDKDFNNEADTPDNFQSRRPNTSFCFLDIRSPGLGDTAMYLCATSSFYEQYFGPGTRLTVT.

This chain uses TRBV28 with TRBJ2-7; TRBD2 aligns across 7 bases. Germline V CDR1 and CDR2: MDHEN, SYDVKM. This CDR3 region has 15 residues. The V segment lost 3 bases and the J segment 1 base; nucleotides outside the gene matches: 6. CDR3 sequence: CASSFGGSYSYEQYF. The CDR3 region has the DNA TGTGCCAGCAGTTTTGGCGGGAGTTATTCCTACGAGCAGTACTTC. Full variable domain (missing parts from reference TRBV28 and TRBJ2-7): DVKVTQSSRYLVKRTGEKVFLECVQDMDHENMFWYRQDPGLGLRLIYFSYDVKMKEKGDIPEGYSVSREKKERFSLILESASTNQTSMYLCASSFGGSYSYEQYFGPGTRLTVT.

The chain links TRBV11-2 to TRBJ1-2; D is uncertain. The CDR3 is made up of 15 amino acids. Trimming left V 5 bases short and J 4 bases short, with 17 bases between. CDR1 is SGHAT, CDR2 FQNNGV, per germline. The CDR3 bases are TGTGCCAGCAGCGTAACCTGGACGGGAGTCTATGGCTACACCTTC. It encodes CASSVTWTGVYGYTF.

The chain is built from TRBV18 and TRBJ2-7; no reliable D call. V dropped 4 bases and J dropped 0 bases, with 7 bases sitting between them. This CDR3 region has 13 residues. Germline CDR1 and CDR2: KGHSH and LQKENI. CDR3 sequence reads: CASSLDTSYEQYF. The CDR3, as DNA: TGTGCCAGCTCACTAGACACCTCCTACGAGCAGTACTTC.

Turning to this clone: The junction does not match germline at one end; this may be a read error. This chain connects TRBV7-9 to TRBJ2-5, with TRBD1 as a possible D gene (5 bases). Germline V lookup: CDR1 SEHNR, CDR2 FQNEAQ (reference sequence). This CDR3 spans 17 amino acids. The CDR3 sequence is CSSSPEMGLVGGETQYF. In DNA form, the CDR3 reads TGTTCCAGCAGCCCAGAAATGGGGCTAGTAGGTGGAGAGACCCAGTACTTC. Looking up the rest from reference TRBV7-9 and TRBJ2-5 gives the full variable domain: DTGVSQNPRHKITKRGQNVTFRCDPISEHNRLYWYRQTLGQGPEFLTYFQNEAQLEKSRLLSDRFSAERPKGSFSTLEIQRTEQGDSAMYLCSSSPEMGLVGGETQYFGPGTRLLVL.

J is TRBJ2-1 and V is TRBV10-3, with D possibly matching TRBD2 (5 bases). CDR3 size: 14 residues. Trimming took off 7 bases at V and 2 bases at J, with 12 bases between the two ends. Germline loops: CDR1 ENHRY, CDR2 SYGVKD. CDR3 coding DNA: TGTGCCATCACGTCCTCGGGGACCTACAATGAGCAGTTCTTC. This codes for CAITSSGTYNEQFF.

The chain couples TRBV28 to TRBJ2-7; D is possibly TRBD1 (6 bases). Trimming removed 3 bases from V and 0 bases from J, with 12 bases in between. CDR1 is MDHEN, CDR2 SYDVKM, per germline. CDR3 length equals 15 residues. The CDR3 bases are TGTGCCAGCAGTTTGGGGTTGGGGGCCTCCTACGAGCAGTACTTC. This gives the protein CASSLGLGASYEQYF. The full variable domain, in which reference TRBV28 and TRBJ2-7 provide the parts outside the CDR3, is DVKVTQSSRYLVKRTGEKVFLECVQDMDHENMFWYRQDPGLGLRLIYFSYDVKMKEKGDIPEGYSVSREKKERFSLILESASTNQTSMYLCASSLGLGASYEQYFGPGTRLTVT.

This clone has a handful of counts. The V and J genes are TRBV11-2 and TRBJ2-1; the match to TRBD2 covers 7 bases. This CDR3 region has 16 residues. V shed 2 bases and J 3 bases; nucleotides not matched to a gene: 7. Germline-derived CDR1 and CDR2 are SGHAT and FQNNGV. The CDR3 reads CASSLRLAAYYNEQFF. The CDR3 nucleotides read TGTGCCAGCAGCTTACGGCTAGCGGCCTACTACAATGAGCAGTTCTTC.

The chain links TRBV15 to TRBJ1-2, with a possible D match to TRBD1 (5 bases). From germline, CDR1 is LNHNV and CDR2 YYDKDF (reference sequence). Trimming pared 0 bases from V and 3 bases from J, leaving 11 bases between. This CDR3 region has 15 residues. This CDR3 reads CATSRDLGRDYGYTF. In DNA, the CDR3 is TGTGCCACCAGCAGAGATCTCGGCAGGGACTATGGCTACACCTTC.

The J gene is TRBJ1-1, the V gene TRBV6-1, with D perhaps TRBD1 (6 bases). The CDR3 is 13 amino acids. Trimming left V 3 bases short and J 6 bases short, with 11 bases between. Germline CDR1 is MNHNS and CDR2 is SASEGT. The CDR3 reads CASSDGGRAEAFF. In nucleotides, the CDR3 is TGTGCCAGCAGTGATGGGGGCCGGGCTGAAGCTTTCTTT.

The chain has TRBV5-1 and TRBJ1-1; possible D gene TRBD1, 5 bases. V lost 1 base to trimming and J lost 1 base, with 8 bases between them. Germline assignment: CDR1 SGHRS and CDR2 YFSETQ. CDR3 length: 14 residues. This CDR3 reads CASSLMQGNTEAFF. CDR3 DNA sequence: TGCGCCAGCAGCTTGATGCAGGGGAACACTGAAGCTTTCTTT.

The V and J genes are TRBV5-5 and TRBJ2-5, with 9 bases fitting TRBD2. The CDR3 covers 14 residues. Trimming removed 4 bases from V and 9 bases from J; junction bases left unmatched: 10. Germline CDR1 is SGHKS and CDR2 is YYEKEE (reference sequence). CDR3 in amino acids: CASSPGGLAGAQYF. DNA of the CDR3: TGTGCCAGCAGCCCGGGGGGACTAGCTGGGGCCCAGTACTTC. The variable domain in full, with the rest retrieved from reference TRBV5-5 and TRBJ2-5, is DAGVTQSPTHLIKTRGQQVTLRCSPISGHKSVSWYQQVLGQGPQFIFQYYEKEERGRGNFPDRFSARQFPNYSSELNVNALLLGDSALYLCASSPGGLAGAQYFGPGTRLLVL.

The chain is built from TRBV6-1 and TRBJ2-7, with TRBD2 identical over 7 bases. With V trimmed by 4 bases and J by 6 bases, 12 bases remained unmatched. Per germline, CDR1 MNHNS and CDR2 SASEGT. This CDR3 has 15 amino acids. The CDR3 bases are TGTGCCAGCAGTGTGGAGGGAGGGAGGGGCTCCGAGCAGTACTTC. Its protein is CASSVEGGRGSEQYF.